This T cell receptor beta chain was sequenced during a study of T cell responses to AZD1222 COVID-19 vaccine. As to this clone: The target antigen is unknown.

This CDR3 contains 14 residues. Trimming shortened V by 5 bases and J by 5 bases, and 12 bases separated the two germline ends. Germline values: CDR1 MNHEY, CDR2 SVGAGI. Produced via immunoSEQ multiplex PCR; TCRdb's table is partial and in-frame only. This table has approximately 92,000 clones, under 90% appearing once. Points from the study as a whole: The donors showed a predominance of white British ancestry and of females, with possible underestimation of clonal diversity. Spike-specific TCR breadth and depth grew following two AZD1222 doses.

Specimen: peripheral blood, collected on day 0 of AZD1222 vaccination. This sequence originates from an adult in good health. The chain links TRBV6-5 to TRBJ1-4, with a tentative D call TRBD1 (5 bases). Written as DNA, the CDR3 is TGTGCCAGCAGTAACCGGGACGCCAATGAAAAACTGTTTTTT. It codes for CASSNRDANEKLFF.